This TCR beta chain was observed in a study of regulatory T cells in long-lasting Graves disease. Notes on the study in general: Shared public clonotypes totalled 2,741 in persistent patients, compared with roughly 970 in new patients.

Time point meaning: newly diagnosed GD, antithyroid drugs for less than 3 months. PBMC RNA served as the TCR library source. This clonotype was observed many times. Its antigen is unidentified. Deletions cut 1 base from V and 8 bases from J, with 15 bases between. Germline CDR1 reads SGHAT; CDR2 reads FQNNGV. The length of the CDR3 is 15 residues. With iRepertoire HTBI primers and Arm-PCR of CDR3 regions, TCR beta libraries were built. TCRdb passed the multiplex PCR reads through MiXCR, listing each CDR3 protein once. The data hold some 450,000 distinct CDR3 sequences, with 16% observed a single time. These data were also reused for a study on T cells in Graves' hyperthyroidism and ophthalmopathy. As that study records: Separating ophthalmopathy from stable hyperthyroidism was achieved by a 13 V-J model.

This sequence joins TRBV11-2 and TRBJ2-1; the D gene is possibly TRBD1 (7 bases). The sequence derives from a woman aged 25 to 39 with Graves disease. The sequenced sample was peripheral blood mononuclear cells (PBMCs), obtained at new diagnosis, from a patient treated with antithyroid drugs. CDR3 sequence (DNA): TGTGCCAGCAGCTTAGTCGGTCCAGGGGGGTATGAGCAGTTCTTC. Protein: CASSLVGPGGYEQFF.